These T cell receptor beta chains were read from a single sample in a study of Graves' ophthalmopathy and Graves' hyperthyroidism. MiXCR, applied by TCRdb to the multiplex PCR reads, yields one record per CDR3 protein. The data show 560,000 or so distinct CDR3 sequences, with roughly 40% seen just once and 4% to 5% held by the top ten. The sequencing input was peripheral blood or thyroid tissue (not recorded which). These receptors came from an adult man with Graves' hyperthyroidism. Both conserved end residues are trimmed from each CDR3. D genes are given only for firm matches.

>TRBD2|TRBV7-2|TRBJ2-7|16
ASSPLSRTSERPYEQY
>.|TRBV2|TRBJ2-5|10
ASVTGRETQY
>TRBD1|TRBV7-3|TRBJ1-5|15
ASSPSGGTGGGQPQH
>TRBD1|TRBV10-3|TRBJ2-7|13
AISESGQGTYEQY
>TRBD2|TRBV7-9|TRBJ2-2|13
ASSLPGGVAGELF
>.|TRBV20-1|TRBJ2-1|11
SAMRAVSEEQF
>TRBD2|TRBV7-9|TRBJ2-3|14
ASSPLGGGAVDTQY
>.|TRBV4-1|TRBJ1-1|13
ASSHVAGRNTEAF
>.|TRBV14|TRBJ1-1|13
ASSHLDGRNTEAF
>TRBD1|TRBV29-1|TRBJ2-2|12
SGKTGRTTGELF
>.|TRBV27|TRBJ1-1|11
ASSLGIGTKAF
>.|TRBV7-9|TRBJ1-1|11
ASSLGGAPEAS
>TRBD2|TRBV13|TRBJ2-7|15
ASSLGSGGRPTYEQY
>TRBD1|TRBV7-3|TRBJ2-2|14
ASSSHRDRWGGELF
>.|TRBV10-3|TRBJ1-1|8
ATGNTEAF
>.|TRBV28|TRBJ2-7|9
ASETQYEQY
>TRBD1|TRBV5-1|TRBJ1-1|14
ASSRQGGVRNTEAF
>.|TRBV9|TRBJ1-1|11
ASSEWGGAEAF
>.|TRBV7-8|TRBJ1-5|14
ASSLMSGPSNQPQH
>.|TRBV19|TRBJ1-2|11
ASSIDLNYGYT
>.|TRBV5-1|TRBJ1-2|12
ASSFDPGEKGYT
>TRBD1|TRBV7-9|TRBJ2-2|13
ASSVDRENTGELF
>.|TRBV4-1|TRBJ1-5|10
ASSQLDQPQH